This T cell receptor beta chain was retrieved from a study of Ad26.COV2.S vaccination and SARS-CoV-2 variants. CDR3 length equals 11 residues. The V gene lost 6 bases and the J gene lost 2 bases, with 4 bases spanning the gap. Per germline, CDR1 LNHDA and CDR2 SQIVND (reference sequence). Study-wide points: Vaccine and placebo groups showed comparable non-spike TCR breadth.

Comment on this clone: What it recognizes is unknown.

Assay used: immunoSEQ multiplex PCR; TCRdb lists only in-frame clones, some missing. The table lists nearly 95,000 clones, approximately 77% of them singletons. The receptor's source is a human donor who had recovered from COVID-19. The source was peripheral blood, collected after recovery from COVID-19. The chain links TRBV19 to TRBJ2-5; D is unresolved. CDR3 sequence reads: CASSFQETQYF. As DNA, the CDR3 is TGTGCCAGTAGCTTTCAAGAGACCCAGTACTTC.